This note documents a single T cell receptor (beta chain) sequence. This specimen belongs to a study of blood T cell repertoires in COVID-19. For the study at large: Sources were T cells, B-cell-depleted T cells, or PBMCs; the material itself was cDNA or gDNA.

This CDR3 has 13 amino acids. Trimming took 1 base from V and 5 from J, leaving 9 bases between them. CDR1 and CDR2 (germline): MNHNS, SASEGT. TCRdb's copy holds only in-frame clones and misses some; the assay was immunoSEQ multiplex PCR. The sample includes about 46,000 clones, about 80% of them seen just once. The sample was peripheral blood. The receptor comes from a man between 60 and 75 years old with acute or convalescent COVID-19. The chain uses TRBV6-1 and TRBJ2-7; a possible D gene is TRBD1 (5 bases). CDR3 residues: CASSEVPTDEQYF. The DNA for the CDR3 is TGTGCCAGCAGTGAAGTCCCGACAGACGAGCAGTACTTC.